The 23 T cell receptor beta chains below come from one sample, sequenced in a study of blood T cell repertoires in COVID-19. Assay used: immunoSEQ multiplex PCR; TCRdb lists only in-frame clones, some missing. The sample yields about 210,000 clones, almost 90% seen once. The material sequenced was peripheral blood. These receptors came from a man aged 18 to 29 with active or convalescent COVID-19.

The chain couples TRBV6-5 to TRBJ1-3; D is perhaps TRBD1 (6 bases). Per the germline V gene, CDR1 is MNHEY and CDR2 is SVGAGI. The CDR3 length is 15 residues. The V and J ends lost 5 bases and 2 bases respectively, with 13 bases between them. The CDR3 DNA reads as TGTGCCAGCAGTCGGGGGGCCCATACTGGAAACACCATATATTTT. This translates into CASSRGAHTGNTIYF.

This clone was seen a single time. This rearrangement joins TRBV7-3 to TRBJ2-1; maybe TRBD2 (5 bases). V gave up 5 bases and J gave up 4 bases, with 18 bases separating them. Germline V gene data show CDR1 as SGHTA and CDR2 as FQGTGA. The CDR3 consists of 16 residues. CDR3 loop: CASSPSLAEAYNEQFF. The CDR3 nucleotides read TGTGCCAGCAGCCCCAGTCTCGCGGAGGCTTACAATGAGCAGTTCTTC.

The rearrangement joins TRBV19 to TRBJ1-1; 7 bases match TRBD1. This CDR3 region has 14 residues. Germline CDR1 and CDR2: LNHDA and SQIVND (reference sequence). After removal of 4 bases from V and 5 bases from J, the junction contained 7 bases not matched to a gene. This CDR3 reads CASSTPIRGTEAFF. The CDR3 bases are TGTGCCAGTAGTACCCCCATCAGGGGGACTGAAGCTTTCTTT.

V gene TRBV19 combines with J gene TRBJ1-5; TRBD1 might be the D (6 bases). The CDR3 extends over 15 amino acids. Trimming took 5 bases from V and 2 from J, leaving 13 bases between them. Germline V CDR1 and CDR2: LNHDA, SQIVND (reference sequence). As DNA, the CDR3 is TGTGCCAGTAGTCCAGGACAGTTTGGCAATCAGCCCCAGCATTTT. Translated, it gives CASSPGQFGNQPQHF.

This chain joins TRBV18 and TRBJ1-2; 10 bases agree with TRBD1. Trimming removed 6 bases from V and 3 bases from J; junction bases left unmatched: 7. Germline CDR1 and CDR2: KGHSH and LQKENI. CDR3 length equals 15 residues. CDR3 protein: CASSSDRGLHYGYTF. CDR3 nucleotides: TGTGCCAGCTCGTCAGACAGGGGGCTTCACTATGGCTACACCTTC.

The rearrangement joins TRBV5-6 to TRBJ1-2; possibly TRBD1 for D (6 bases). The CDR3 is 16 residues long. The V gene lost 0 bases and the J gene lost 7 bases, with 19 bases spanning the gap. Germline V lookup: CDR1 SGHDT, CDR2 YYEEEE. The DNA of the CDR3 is TGTGCCAGCAGCTTGGGATTGGAGGCGGGGGCGCGTGGCTACACCTTC. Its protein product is CASSLGLEAGARGYTF.

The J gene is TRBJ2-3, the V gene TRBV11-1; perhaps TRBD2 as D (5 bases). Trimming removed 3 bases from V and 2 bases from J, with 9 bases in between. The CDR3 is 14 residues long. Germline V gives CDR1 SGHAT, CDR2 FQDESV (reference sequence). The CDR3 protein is CASSFPGFTDTQYF. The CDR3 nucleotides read TGTGCCAGCAGCTTCCCGGGGTTCACAGATACGCAGTATTTT.

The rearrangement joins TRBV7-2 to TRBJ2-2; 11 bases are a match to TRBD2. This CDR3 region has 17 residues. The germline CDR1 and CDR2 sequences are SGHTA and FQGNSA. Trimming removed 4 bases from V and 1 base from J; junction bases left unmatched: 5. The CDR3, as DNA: TGTGCCAGCAGCTCACACGGGACTAGCGGGAACACCGGGGAGCTGTTTTTT. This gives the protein CASSSHGTSGNTGELFF.

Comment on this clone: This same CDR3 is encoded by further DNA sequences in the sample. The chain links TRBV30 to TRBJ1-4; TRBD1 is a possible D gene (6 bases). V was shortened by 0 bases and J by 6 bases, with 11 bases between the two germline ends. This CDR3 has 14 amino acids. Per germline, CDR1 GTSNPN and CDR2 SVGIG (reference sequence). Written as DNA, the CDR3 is TGTGCCTGGAGTGTACAAACAGGGTATGAAAAACTGTTTTTT. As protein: CAWSVQTGYEKLFF.

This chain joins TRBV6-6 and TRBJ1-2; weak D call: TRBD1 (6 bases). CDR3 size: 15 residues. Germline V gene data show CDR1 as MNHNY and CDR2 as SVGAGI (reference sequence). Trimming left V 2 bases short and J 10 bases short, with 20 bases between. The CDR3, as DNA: TGTGCCAGCAGTTACCAATCCGAGGGGGTGGGCCCCTACACCTTC. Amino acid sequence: CASSYQSEGVGPYTF.

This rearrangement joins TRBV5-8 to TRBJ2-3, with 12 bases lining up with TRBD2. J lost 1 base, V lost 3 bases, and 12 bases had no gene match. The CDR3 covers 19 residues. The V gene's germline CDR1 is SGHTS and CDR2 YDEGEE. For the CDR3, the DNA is TGTGCCAGCAGCTACCTTCCCCTAGCTAGCGGGAGGGGCACAGATACGCAGTATTTT. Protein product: CASSYLPLASGRGTDTQYF.

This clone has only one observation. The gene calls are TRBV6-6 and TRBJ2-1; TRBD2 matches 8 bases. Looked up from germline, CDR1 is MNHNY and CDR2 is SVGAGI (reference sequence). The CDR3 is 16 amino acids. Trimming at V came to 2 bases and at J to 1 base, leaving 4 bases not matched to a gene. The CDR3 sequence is CASSYRAGVSYNEQFF. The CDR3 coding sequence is TGTGCCAGCAGTTACAGAGCGGGGGTATCCTACAATGAGCAGTTCTTC.

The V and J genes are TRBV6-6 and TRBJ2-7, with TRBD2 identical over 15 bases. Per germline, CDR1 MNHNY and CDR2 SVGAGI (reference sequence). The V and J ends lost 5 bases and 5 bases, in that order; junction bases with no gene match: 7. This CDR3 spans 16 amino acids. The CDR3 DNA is TGTGCCAGCAGTACCGGACTAGCGGGGGGGAGGAACGAGCAGTACTTC. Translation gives CASSTGLAGGRNEQYF.

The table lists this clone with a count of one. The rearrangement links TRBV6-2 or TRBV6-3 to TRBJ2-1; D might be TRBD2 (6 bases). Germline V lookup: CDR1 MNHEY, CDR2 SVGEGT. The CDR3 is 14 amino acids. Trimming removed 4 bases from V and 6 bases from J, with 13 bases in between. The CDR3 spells CASSLGLGVNEQFF. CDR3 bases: TGTGCCAGCAGTTTGGGACTGGGGGTCAATGAGCAGTTCTTC.

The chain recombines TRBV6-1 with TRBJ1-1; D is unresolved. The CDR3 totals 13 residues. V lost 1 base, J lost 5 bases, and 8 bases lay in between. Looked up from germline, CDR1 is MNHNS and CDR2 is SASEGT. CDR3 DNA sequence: TGTGCCAGCAGTGAAGAGGGAGATACTGAAGCTTTCTTT. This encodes CASSEEGDTEAFF.

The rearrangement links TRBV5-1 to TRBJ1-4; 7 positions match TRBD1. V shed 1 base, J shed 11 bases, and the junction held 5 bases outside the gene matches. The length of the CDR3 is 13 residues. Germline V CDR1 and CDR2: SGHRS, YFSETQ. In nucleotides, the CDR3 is TGCGCCAGCAGCTTGAGGCCGGGACAGAAACTGTTTTTT. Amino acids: CASSLRPGQKLFF.

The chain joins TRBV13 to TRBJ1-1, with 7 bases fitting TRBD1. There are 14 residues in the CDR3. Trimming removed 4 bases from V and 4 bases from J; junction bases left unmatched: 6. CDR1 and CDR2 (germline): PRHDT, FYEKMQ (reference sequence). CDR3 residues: CASSSGQTTTEAFF. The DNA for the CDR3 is TGTGCCAGCAGCTCGGGACAGACCACCACTGAAGCTTTCTTT. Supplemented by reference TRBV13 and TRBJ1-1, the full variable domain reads AAGVIQSPRHLIKEKRETATLKCYPIPRHDTVYWYQQGPGQDPQFLISFYEKMQSDKGSIPDRFSAQQFSDYHSELNMSSLELGDSALYFCASSSGQTTTEAFFGQGTRLTVV.

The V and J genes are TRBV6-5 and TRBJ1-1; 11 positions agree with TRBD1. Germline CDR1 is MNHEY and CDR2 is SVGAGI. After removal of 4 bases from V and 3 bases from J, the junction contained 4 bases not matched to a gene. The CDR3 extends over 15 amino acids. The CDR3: CASSSGTGGHTEAFF. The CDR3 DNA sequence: TGTGCCAGCAGTTCCGGGACAGGGGGGCACACTGAAGCTTTCTTT.

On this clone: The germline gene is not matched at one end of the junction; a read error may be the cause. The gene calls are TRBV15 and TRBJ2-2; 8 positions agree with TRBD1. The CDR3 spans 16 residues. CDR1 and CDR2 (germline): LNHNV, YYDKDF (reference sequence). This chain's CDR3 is CATSREQGGGTGELFF. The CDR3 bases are TGTGCCACCAGCCGAGAACAGGGGGGAGGCACCGGGGAGCTGTTTTTT.

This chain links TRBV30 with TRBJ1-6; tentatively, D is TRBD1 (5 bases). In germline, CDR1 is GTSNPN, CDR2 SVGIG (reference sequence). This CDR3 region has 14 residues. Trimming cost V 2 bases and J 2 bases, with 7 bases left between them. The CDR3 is CAWSPGAYNSPLHF. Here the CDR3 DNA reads TGTGCCTGGAGTCCGGGGGCCTATAATTCACCCCTCCACTTT.

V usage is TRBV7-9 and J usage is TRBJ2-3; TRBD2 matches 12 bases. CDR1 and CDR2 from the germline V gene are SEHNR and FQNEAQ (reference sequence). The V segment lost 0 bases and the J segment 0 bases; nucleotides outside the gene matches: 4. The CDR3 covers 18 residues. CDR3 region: CASSLAGLAGTSTDTQYF. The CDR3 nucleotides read TGTGCCAGCAGCTTAGCGGGACTAGCGGGCACTAGCACAGATACGCAGTATTTT.

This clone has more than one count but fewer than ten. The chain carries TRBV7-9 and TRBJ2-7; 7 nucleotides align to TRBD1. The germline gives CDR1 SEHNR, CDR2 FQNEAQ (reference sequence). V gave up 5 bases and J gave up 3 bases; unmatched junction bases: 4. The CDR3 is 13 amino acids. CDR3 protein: CASSMGTDYEQYF. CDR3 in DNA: TGTGCCAGCAGCATGGGGACAGACTACGAGCAGTACTTC.

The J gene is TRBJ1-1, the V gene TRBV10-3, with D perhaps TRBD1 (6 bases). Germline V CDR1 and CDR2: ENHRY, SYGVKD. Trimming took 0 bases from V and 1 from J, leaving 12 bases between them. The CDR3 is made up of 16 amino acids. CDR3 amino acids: CAISESTRGPNTEAFF. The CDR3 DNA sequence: TGTGCCATCAGTGAGTCGACCAGGGGACCGAACACTGAAGCTTTCTTT.